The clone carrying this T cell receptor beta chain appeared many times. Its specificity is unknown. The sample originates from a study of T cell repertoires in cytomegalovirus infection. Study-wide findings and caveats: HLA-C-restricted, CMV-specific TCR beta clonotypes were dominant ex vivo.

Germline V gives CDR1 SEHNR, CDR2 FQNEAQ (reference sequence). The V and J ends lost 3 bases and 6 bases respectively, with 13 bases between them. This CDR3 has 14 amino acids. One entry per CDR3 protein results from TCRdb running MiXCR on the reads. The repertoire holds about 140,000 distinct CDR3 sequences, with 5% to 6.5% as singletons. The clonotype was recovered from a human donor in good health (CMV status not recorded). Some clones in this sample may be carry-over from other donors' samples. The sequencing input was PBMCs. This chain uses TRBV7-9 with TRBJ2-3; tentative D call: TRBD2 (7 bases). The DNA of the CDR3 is TGTGCCAGCAGCTTTACGGGGGGCGCTGATACGCAGTATTTT. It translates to CASSFTGGADTQYF.